Sequencing of this T cell receptor (beta chain) was carried out in a study of CD8+ T cells in alopecia areata. The CDR3 has 13 amino acids. Germline V lookup: CDR1 MNHNS, CDR2 SASEGT. V lost 6 bases and J 2 bases, leaving 11 bases between the germline ends. Extracted RNA was reverse transcribed into cDNA, the sequencing template. Assay: immunoSEQ multiplex PCR; the TCRdb copy retains only in-frame clones and omits some. This table holds roughly 150,000 clones, about 53% found once. The material sequenced was CD8+ T cells sorted from blood, taken at week 0. The rearrangement joins TRBV6-1 to TRBJ2-7; no clear D. This TCR came from a human donor with alopecia areata. The CDR3 spells CASSLPGTYEQYF. CDR3 sequence (DNA): TGTGCCAGCAGCCTCCCTGGAACCTACGAGCAGTACTTC.